The subject of this entry is one TCR beta chain. Only CD45RO-negative cells positively selected for CCR7 counted as naive CD8 cells, so terminally differentiated effector memory CD45RA+ cells were excluded. It was across several immunoSEQ plates that each subset's genomic DNA was evenly split. The repertoire was sequenced with immunoSEQ multiplex PCR; TCRdb's copy has only in-frame clones and lacks some. The data show roughly 850,000 clones, just over 95% seen once. The source of the sample is a study of shared clonotypes between healthy human individuals. Overall study context: Each donor's CD8 memory used one plate, CD8 naive two, each CD4 subset three.

CDR3 length: 16 residues. The germline CDR1 and CDR2 sequences are PRHDT and FYEKMQ (reference sequence). J lost 3 bases, V lost 4 bases, and 11 bases had no gene match. The sequenced sample was naive CD8+ T cells sorted from blood. The TCR originated in a man aged 30 to 39 in good health. The J gene is TRBJ2-7, the V gene TRBV13, with 8 nucleotides matching TRBD1. CDR3 DNA: TGTGCCAGCAGCTACCGACAGGGGCGTGACCTCTACGAGCAGTACTTC. Its translation: CASSYRQGRDLYEQYF.